The source of this T cell receptor (beta chain) is a study of cytotoxic CD8 clonotypes in ibrutinib-treated CLL. Looking at the study overall: Partial response was seen in 24 patients and complete response in 2; after median about 70 months, roughly 14 stayed remitted, about 12 progressed.

The V gene lost 5 bases and the J gene lost 0 bases, with 11 bases spanning the gap. From germline, CDR1 is SQVTM and CDR2 ANQGSEA. CDR3 length: 13 residues. TCRdb's copy holds only in-frame clones and misses some; the assay was immunoSEQ multiplex PCR. The profile shows 330,000 or so clones, under 70% of them singletons. This clone appeared a few times. The chain couples TRBV29-1 to TRBJ2-7; D remains unclear. This clonotype originated in a human donor with chronic lymphocytic leukemia. The material sequenced was PBMCs, taken after 36 months of ibrutinib treatment. CDR3 in DNA: TGCAGCGTTTTGGGGTGGTCCTCCTACGAGCAGTACTTC. Translating gives CSVLGWSSYEQYF.